These 18 T cell receptor beta chains share one sample of origin, sequenced in a study of radiotherapy plus CTLA-4 blockade in lung cancer. The data were produced by immunoSEQ multiplex PCR, yet TCRdb's version contains in-frame clones alone and is incomplete. This sample has roughly 66,000 clones, with about four fifths found just once. The starting material was peripheral blood, obtained from a patient treated with radiotherapy plus ipilimumab. The receptors originated from a human donor with non-small cell lung cancer who had a partial response to radiotherapy plus ipilimumab.

This chain joins TRBV5-1 and TRBJ2-3; unclear D gene. Trimming removed 0 bases from V and 0 bases from J, with 11 bases in between. This CDR3 spans 16 amino acids. Per the germline V gene, CDR1 is SGHRS and CDR2 is YFSETQ. The CDR3 DNA reads TGCGCCAGCAGCTTGGGGCCTCGTTCTAGCACAGATACGCAGTATTTT. It specifies CASSLGPRSSTDTQYF.

The chain carries TRBV2 and TRBJ2-1, with D maybe TRBD1 (6 bases). CDR3 length: 10 amino acids. Germline CDR1 is SNHLY and CDR2 is FYNNEI. Deletions cut 9 bases from V and 9 bases from J, with 9 bases between. CDR3 sequence reads: CASGGREQFF. The CDR3 bases are TGTGCCAGTGGGGGCCGTGAGCAGTTCTTC.

The rearrangement uses TRBV5-1 and TRBJ2-5; D gene unclear. Trimming cost V 2 bases and J 4 bases, with 6 bases left between them. The CDR3 consists of 12 residues. The germline gives CDR1 SGHRS, CDR2 YFSETQ. The CDR3 loop reads CASSLNGETQYF. As DNA, the CDR3 is TGCGCCAGCAGCTTAAACGGAGAGACCCAGTACTTC.

This chain joins TRBV6-6 and TRBJ1-1, with D possibly TRBD1 on 6 matching bases. This CDR3 is built from 14 residues. Trimming pared 4 bases from V and 3 bases from J, leaving 12 bases between. The V gene's germline CDR1 is MNHNY and CDR2 SVGAGI (reference sequence). As DNA, the CDR3 is TGTGCCAGCAGTTCACAGGGTTTGCACACTGAAGCTTTCTTT. It codes for CASSSQGLHTEAFF.

This clone showed up just once. The rearrangement links TRBV5-4 to TRBJ2-3; 8 bases are shared with TRBD1. This CDR3 contains 16 residues. Germline V CDR1 and CDR2: SGHNT, YYREEE (reference sequence). V lost 3 bases and J lost 0; bases outside the gene matches: 6. As DNA, the CDR3 is TGTGCCAGCAGCTCGGGACAGGTGACTAGCACAGATACGCAGTATTTT. It specifies CASSSGQVTSTDTQYF.

V usage is TRBV5-5 and J usage is TRBJ1-5; D is uncertain. The ends were cut back, 6 bases at V and 0 bases at J, with 13 bases in the middle. Germline V gene sequence: CDR1 SGHKS, CDR2 YYEKEE (reference sequence). The CDR3 is 15 amino acids. The CDR3 loop is CASTLSQNSNQPQHF. The CDR3 DNA follows: TGTGCCAGCACCCTTTCACAGAATAGCAATCAGCCCCAGCATTTT.

This sequence joins TRBV6-5 and TRBJ2-3, with TRBD2 identical over 7 bases. Trimming took 6 bases from V and 6 from J; bases not matched to a gene: 9. The CDR3 contains 14 residues. In germline, CDR1 is MNHEY, CDR2 SVGAGI. The DNA of the CDR3 is TGTGCCAGCAGCACGAGGACTAGAGCGGATACGCAGTATTTT. Translation gives CASSTRTRADTQYF.

The gene calls are TRBV7-3 and TRBJ2-2; D is possibly TRBD2 (6 bases). Trimming pared 2 bases from V and 6 bases from J, leaving 10 bases between. The germline V gene has CDR1 SGHTA and CDR2 FQGTGA. CDR3 length: 14 amino acids. CDR3 nucleotide sequence: TGTGCCAGCAGCTTAGGATGGGGGGCCGGGGAGCTGTTTTTT. As protein: CASSLGWGAGELFF.

CDR3 sequence: CATSREQQNSNQPQHF. The CDR3 DNA reads as TGTGCCACCAGCAGAGAACAGCAAAATAGCAATCAGCCCCAGCATTTT. The genes are TRBV15 and TRBJ1-5; no reliable D call. The germline V gene has CDR1 LNHNV and CDR2 YYDKDF (reference sequence). This CDR3 has 16 amino acids. The V and J ends lost 0 bases and 0 bases respectively, with 9 bases between them.

The chain recombines TRBV7-8 with TRBJ1-2; D not resolved. CDR3 size: 13 residues. V was clipped by 1 base and J by 8 bases, with 11 bases between them. Looked up from germline, CDR1 is SGHVS and CDR2 is FQNEAQ. CDR3 nucleotides: TGTGCCAGCAGCTTAGGGCCGACTCGGGGCTACACCTTC. Its translation: CASSLGPTRGYTF. The full variable domain, in which reference TRBV7-8 and TRBJ1-2 provide the parts outside the CDR3, is GAGVSQSPRYKVAKRGQDVALRCDPISGHVSLFWYQQALGQGPEFLTYFQNEAQLDKSGLPSDRFFAERPEGSVSTLKIQRTQQEDSAVYLCASSLGPTRGYTFGSGTRLTVV.

The V call is TRBV5-1, the J call TRBJ2-1, with TRBD2 matching over 14 bases. The CDR3 totals 18 residues. Looked up from germline, CDR1 is SGHRS and CDR2 is YFSETQ. V shed 2 bases and J 1 base; nucleotides not matched to a gene: 5. The CDR3 region has the DNA TGCGCCAGCAGCTTCCCGGGACTAGCGGGAGAATCCTACAATGAGCAGTTCTTC. It yields the protein CASSFPGLAGESYNEQFF.

This sequence joins TRBV19 and TRBJ1-5, with D tentatively TRBD1 (5 bases). The germline V gene has CDR1 LNHDA and CDR2 SQIVND (reference sequence). V was clipped by 10 bases and J by 0 bases, with 13 bases between them. The CDR3 consists of 14 residues. The CDR3 DNA is TGTGCCACCCTGGGGCATTTTAGCAATCAGCCCCAGCATTTT. It codes for CATLGHFSNQPQHF. Full variable domain (remainder filled in from reference TRBV19 and TRBJ1-5): DGGITQSPKYLFRKEGQNVTLSCEQNLNHDAMYWYRQDPGQGLRLIYYSQIVNDFQKGDIAEGYSVSREKKESFPLTVTSAQKNPTAFYLCATLGHFSNQPQHFGDGTRLSIL.

The rearrangement joins TRBV5-4 to TRBJ2-3; the match to TRBD2 covers 9 bases. The V gene's germline CDR1 is SGHNT and CDR2 YYREEE (reference sequence). Germline trimming cut 10 bases from V and 6 bases from J; bases unmatched to any gene: 15. CDR3 length: 15 amino acids. CDR3 amino acids: CAWPAGGQNVDTQYF. The CDR3 nucleotides are TGTGCCTGGCCGGCGGGAGGGCAGAACGTGGATACGCAGTATTTT. Using reference TRBV5-4 and TRBJ2-3 for the parts outside the CDR3, the full variable domain is ETGVTQSPTHLIKTRGQQVTLRCSSQSGHNTVSWYQQALGQGPQFIFQYYREEENGRGNFPPRFSGLQFPNYSSELNVNALELDDSALYLCAWPAGGQNVDTQYFGPGTRLTVL.

The chain recombines TRBV4-2 with TRBJ2-7; a weak D match, TRBD1 (6 bases). The V gene's germline CDR1 is LGHNA and CDR2 YNFKEQ. V dropped 0 bases and J dropped 4 bases, with 13 bases sitting between them. The CDR3 sequence is 15 residues long. The CDR3 region has the DNA TGTGCCAGCAGCCAAGAAACAGGGTTTAATTACGAGCAGTACTTC. Translated, it gives CASSQETGFNYEQYF.

This clone was counted only a few times. The J gene is TRBJ2-1, the V gene TRBV4-1, with TRBD1 as a possible D gene (6 bases). V was pared by 0 bases and J by 6 bases, with 12 bases between. The CDR3 loop spans 15 amino acids. Germline V gene lookup returns CDR1 MGHRA and CDR2 YSYEKL. This CDR3 reads CASSQDPGVTNEQFF. The CDR3 DNA reads as TGCGCCAGCAGCCAAGATCCAGGGGTGACCAATGAGCAGTTCTTC.

The chain joins TRBV2 to TRBJ1-2; D call uncertain. This CDR3 spans 15 amino acids. Germline values: CDR1 SNHLY, CDR2 FYNNEI. V lost 1 base and J lost 0, with 9 bases in between. In nucleotides, the CDR3 is TGTGCCAGCAGTGAAGGTCCACAACCTAACTATGGCTACACCTTC. Encoded protein: CASSEGPQPNYGYTF. Complete variable domain (other parts from reference TRBV2 and TRBJ1-2): EPEVTQTPSHQVTQMGQEVILRCVPISNHLYFYWYRQILGQKVEFLVSFYNNEISEKSEIFDDQFSVERPDGSNFTLKIRSTKLEDSAMYFCASSEGPQPNYGYTFGSGTRLTVV.

The V call is TRBV28, the J call TRBJ2-5; TRBD1 might be the D (5 bases). V was shortened by 5 bases and J by 4 bases, with 11 bases between the two germline ends. Germline CDR1 reads MDHEN; CDR2 reads SYDVKM. There are 13 residues in the CDR3. CDR3 in amino acids: CASSPRQPETQYF. Written as DNA, the CDR3 is TGTGCCAGCAGTCCCCGACAGCCAGAGACCCAGTACTTC.

The chain links TRBV10-3 to TRBJ2-3; TRBD1 matches at 7 bases. Germline CDR1 reads ENHRY; CDR2 reads SYGVKD. The ends lost 5 bases at V and 5 bases at J; junction bases unmatched: 13. CDR3 length equals 16 residues. CDR3 nucleotide sequence: TGTGCCATCAGTAGCCGGGACAGAAAAACAGGAGATACGCAGTATTTT. Translated: CAISSRDRKTGDTQYF.